These 8 T cell receptor beta chains were all obtained from the same sample, sequenced in a study of shared clonotypes between healthy human individuals. The repertoire was sequenced with immunoSEQ multiplex PCR; TCRdb's copy has only in-frame clones and lacks some. This sample yields about 680,000 clones, of which 55% to 75% are seen a single time; 1.8% belongs to the top ten. The sample comprised memory CD4+ T cells sorted from blood. The subset was: CD45RA-negative fraction. Every receptor here comes from a woman aged 25 to 45 in good health.

The chain joins TRBV6-5 to TRBJ1-2, with 7 nucleotides matching TRBD1. The CDR3 is made up of 15 amino acids. With V trimmed by 8 bases and J by 1 base, 10 bases remained unmatched. Germline CDR1 and CDR2: MNHEY and SVGAGI. The DNA of the CDR3 is TGTGCCAGCGCTTCAGGGGGAGGGGGTAACTATGGCTACACCTTC. Amino acids: CASASGGGGNYGYTF.

This clone has only a few counts. This CDR3 reads CASSPSFTPLGTDTQYF. Written as DNA, the CDR3 is TGCGCCAGCAGCCCAAGCTTCACACCTCTTGGGACAGATACGCAGTATTTT. The rearrangement joins TRBV5-1 to TRBJ2-3; the D is unclear. V lost 4 bases, J lost 3 bases, and 21 bases lay in between. Germline V CDR1 and CDR2: SGHRS, YFSETQ. The CDR3 runs to 17 residues.

J is TRBJ1-2 and V is TRBV19; the match to TRBD1 covers 9 bases. V was clipped by 5 bases and J by 4 bases; unmatched bases: 5. Germline V CDR1 and CDR2: LNHDA, SQIVND (reference sequence). The CDR3 covers 14 residues. CDR3 in DNA: TGTGCCAGTAGTGACAGGGGGTTGATCTATGGCTACACCTTC. Its protein is CASSDRGLIYGYTF.

The rearrangement links TRBV11-2 to TRBJ1-1; a possible D gene is TRBD1 (5 bases). The CDR3 spans 17 residues. CDR1 and CDR2 from the germline V gene are SGHAT and FQNNGV. Trimming pared 0 bases from V and 2 bases from J, leaving 16 bases between. The CDR3 coding sequence is TGTGCCAGCAGCTTAGAACGATGGGGGAGAGTAAACACTGAAGCTTTCTTT. This codes for CASSLERWGRVNTEAFF. The whole variable domain, filled in from reference TRBV11-2 and TRBJ1-1, reads EAGVAQSPRYKIIEKRQSVAFWCNPISGHATLYWYQQILGQGPKLLIQFQNNGVVDDSQLPKDRFSAERLKGVDSTLKIQPAKLEDSAVYLCASSLERWGRVNTEAFFGQGTRLTVV.

The chain couples TRBV28 to TRBJ1-5; unclear D gene. Germline assignment: CDR1 MDHEN and CDR2 SYDVKM. V lost 1 base to trimming and J lost 5 bases, with 18 bases between them. The CDR3 consists of 17 residues. In DNA, the CDR3 is TGTGCCAGCAGTTTATTTGGGATCCTGGAGAGGTATCAGCCCCAGCATTTT. It encodes CASSLFGILERYQPQHF.

This chain links TRBV21-1 with TRBJ2-7; the DNA was not used to check the table's D call, TRBD1. TRBV21-1 is shown as a pseudogene. This CDR3 comprises 12 residues. The CDR3 DNA follows: TGTGCCAGCACGATCACAGCCTCCGAGCAGTACTTC. This translates into CASTITASEQYF.

CDR3 residues: CASSSNTGGESYEQYF. The CDR3 nucleotides are TGTGCCAGCAGTTCCAACACAGGGGGAGAATCCTACGAGCAGTACTTC. The chain combines TRBV28 with TRBJ2-7; 8 bases are shared with TRBD1. Germline V gives CDR1 MDHEN, CDR2 SYDVKM. The junction had 9 bases not matched to a gene; V was cut back by 4 bases and J by 1 base. This CDR3 region has 16 residues.

The rearrangement joins TRBV19 to TRBJ1-1, with D uncertain. CDR1 and CDR2 (germline): LNHDA, SQIVND (reference sequence). Trimming pared 7 bases from V and 5 bases from J, leaving 17 bases between. The CDR3 totals 14 residues. This chain's CDR3 is CASNEGGRETEAFF. The CDR3 DNA reads as TGTGCCAGTAATGAGGGAGGGAGGGAAACTGAAGCTTTCTTT.